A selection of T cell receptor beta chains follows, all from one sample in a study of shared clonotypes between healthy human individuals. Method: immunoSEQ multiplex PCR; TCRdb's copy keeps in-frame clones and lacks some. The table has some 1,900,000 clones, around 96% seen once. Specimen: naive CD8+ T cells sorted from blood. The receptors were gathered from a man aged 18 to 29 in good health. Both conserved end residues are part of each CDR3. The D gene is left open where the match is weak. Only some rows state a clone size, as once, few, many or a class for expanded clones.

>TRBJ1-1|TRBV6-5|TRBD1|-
CASQGEENTEAFF
TGTGCCAGCCAGGGGGAGGAGAACACTGAAGCTTTCTTT
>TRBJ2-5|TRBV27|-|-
CASSSPRALQETQYF
TGTGCCAGCAGTTCCCCTAGGGCACTCCAAGAGACCCAGTACTTC
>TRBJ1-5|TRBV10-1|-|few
CASSDPKNQPQHF
TGCGCCAGCAGTGATCCGAAAAATCAGCCCCAGCATTTT
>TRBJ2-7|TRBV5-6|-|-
CASSFGTYYEQYF
TGTGCCAGCAGCTTCGGGACGTATTACGAGCAGTACTTC
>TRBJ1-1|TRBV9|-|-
CASSRTFGGTEAFF
TGTGCCAGCAGCCGGACCTTCGGCGGCACTGAAGCTTTCTTT
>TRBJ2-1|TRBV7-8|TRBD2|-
CASSSRLAGVSHEQFF
TGTGCCAGCAGCTCAAGACTAGCGGGGGTTAGCCATGAGCAGTTCTTC
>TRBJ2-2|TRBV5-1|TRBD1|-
CASRPTAGQGAYTGELFF
TGCGCCAGCAGACCTACCGCGGGACAGGGGGCGTACACCGGGGAGCTGTTTTTT
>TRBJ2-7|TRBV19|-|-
CASSRDSYEQYF
TGTGCCAGTAGCAGGGACTCCTACGAGCAGTACTTC
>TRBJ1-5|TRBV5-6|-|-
CASSLARAINQPQHF
TGTGCCAGCAGCTTGGCCAGGGCGATCAATCAGCCCCAGCATTTT
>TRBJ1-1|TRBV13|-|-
CASSWVGDRSTEAFF
TGTGCCAGCAGCTGGGTAGGGGATCGTAGCACTGAAGCTTTCTTT
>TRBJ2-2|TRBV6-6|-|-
CASSPQDLNTGELFF
TGTGCCAGCAGTCCACAGGACCTGAACACCGGGGAGCTGTTTTTT
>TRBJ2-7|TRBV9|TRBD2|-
CASSVSWGSGTYEQYF
TGTGCCAGCAGCGTGTCCTGGGGTAGCGGGACCTACGAGCAGTACTTC
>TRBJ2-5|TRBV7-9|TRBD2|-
CASSKSLAEPQETQYF
TGTGCCAGCAGCAAGTCTCTAGCGGAGCCTCAAGAGACCCAGTACTTC
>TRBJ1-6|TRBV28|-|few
CASSLLENNSPLHF
TGTGCCAGCAGTTTATTGGAAAATAATTCACCCCTCCACTTT
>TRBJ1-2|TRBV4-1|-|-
CASSQARTDNYGYTF
TGCGCCAGCAGCCAAGCCCGGACGGATAACTATGGCTACACCTTC
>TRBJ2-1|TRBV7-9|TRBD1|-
CASSSGDDRVSYNEQFF
TGTGCCAGCAGCTCTGGAGATGACAGGGTATCCTACAATGAGCAGTTCTTC
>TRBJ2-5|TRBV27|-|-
CASSPQGGGETQYF
TGTGCCAGCAGTCCCCAGGGAGGGGGAGAGACCCAGTACTTC